One sample yielded the 16 T cell receptor beta chains listed below, sequenced in a study of control samples from healthy donors and cancer patients. Measured with immunoSEQ multiplex PCR; TCRdb has only the in-frame clones, and not every one. The sample has around 55,000 clones, 88% seen once. Sequencing was carried out using blood. The receptors come from a man aged 50-59 years in good health.

The chain joins TRBV6-6 to TRBJ2-2; no clear D. V lost 5 bases and J lost 7, with 23 bases in between. Germline V gives CDR1 MNHNY, CDR2 SVGAGI (reference sequence). CDR3 length: 17 residues. The CDR3 spells CASSPMDQSSFGGELFF. The CDR3 bases are TGTGCCAGCAGTCCAATGGATCAAAGCTCGTTTGGCGGGGAGCTGTTTTTT.

The gene calls are TRBV24-1 and TRBJ1-2; D gene ambiguous. Looked up from germline, CDR1 is KGHDR and CDR2 is SFDVKD. V dropped 3 bases and J dropped 3 bases, with 4 bases sitting between them. The CDR3 runs to 12 residues. CDR3 residues: CATSDGDYGYTF. CDR3 in DNA: TGTGCCACCAGTGATGGGGACTATGGCTACACCTTC.

This clone occurred once. This rearrangement joins TRBV5-1 to TRBJ2-7; TRBD1 matches 9 bases. J lost 6 bases, V lost 3 bases, and 13 bases had no gene match. The CDR3 has 16 residues. The germline V gene encodes CDR1 SGHRS and CDR2 YFSETQ. This chain's CDR3 is CASSWTSGQGKGEQYF. The CDR3 coding sequence is TGCGCCAGCAGCTGGACCTCGGGACAGGGAAAGGGCGAGCAGTACTTC.

On this clone: A junction end diverges from the germline sequence, so it may reflect a read error. The chain is built from TRBV5-1 and TRBJ1-1; D is undetermined. Germline V lookup: CDR1 SGHRS, CDR2 YFSETQ. This CDR3 spans 14 amino acids. DNA for the CDR3: TGCGCCAGCACCTTGCTCTCAGCCGACACTGAAGCTTTCTTT. This encodes CASTLLSADTEAFF.

The gene calls are TRBV28 and TRBJ1-2; TRBD1 is a possible D gene (5 bases). In germline, CDR1 is MDHEN, CDR2 SYDVKM. Trimming removed 8 bases at V and 9 bases at J, with 22 bases between. The length of the CDR3 is 14 residues. The CDR3 DNA is TGTGCCAGCGAGTATAGGGGCCAGGGAGAAAGCTACACCTTC. This encodes CASEYRGQGESYTF.

This sequence joins TRBV7-2 and TRBJ2-5; the D is unclear. V lost 5 bases and J lost 2, with 9 bases in between. The CDR3 extends over 13 amino acids. Looked up from germline, CDR1 is SGHTA and CDR2 is FQGNSA. The CDR3 bases are TGTGCCAGCAGCCGGTCCTCTCAAGAGACCCAGTACTTC. Translation: CASSRSSQETQYF.

The V call is TRBV27, the J call TRBJ1-1; D gene unclear. V shed 6 bases and J shed 4 bases, with 12 bases lying between them. This CDR3 region has 13 residues. Germline V gene sequence: CDR1 MNHEY, CDR2 SMNVEV (reference sequence). In DNA form, the CDR3 reads TGTGCCAGCAGCCCAACTCCGGTCACTGAAGCTTTCTTT. Residues: CASSPTPVTEAFF.

This chain links TRBV28 with TRBJ2-1; the D gene could be TRBD1 or TRBD2 (5 bases each). Trimming shortened V by 4 bases and J by 2 bases, and 12 bases separated the two germline ends. The CDR3 has 15 residues. Germline V gene data show CDR1 as MDHEN and CDR2 as SYDVKM. The CDR3 here is CASSYVGEPYNEQFF. The CDR3 nucleotides are TGTGCCAGCAGTTACGTGGGGGAACCCTACAATGAGCAGTTCTTC.

J is TRBJ1-1 and V is TRBV28; tentative D call: TRBD1 (6 bases). The CDR3 length is 13 residues. The ends were cut back, 5 bases at V and 7 bases at J, with 14 bases in the middle. Germline V gene data show CDR1 as MDHEN and CDR2 as SYDVKM. CDR3 protein: CASSPPQGNEAFF. In DNA form, the CDR3 reads TGTGCCAGCAGTCCCCCGCAGGGGAATGAAGCTTTCTTT.

This clone was detected a few times. This chain connects TRBV28 to TRBJ2-3; D is ambiguous. Trimming left V 3 bases short and J 9 bases short, with 10 bases between. The CDR3 runs 12 residues. Germline lookup yields CDR1 MDHEN and CDR2 SYDVKM. The CDR3 nucleotides are TGTGCCAGCAGTTTGGGGTTTGTGACGCAGTATTTT. As protein: CASSLGFVTQYF.

The chain carries TRBV6-1 and TRBJ1-2; D gene uncertain. CDR1 is MNHNS, CDR2 SASEGT, per germline. The length of the CDR3 is 12 residues. Between the trimmed V and J ends, which lost 3 bases and 2 bases, there was a span of 4 bases. The CDR3 bases are TGTGCCAGCAGTGACAGCAACTATGGCTACACCTTC. This sequence encodes CASSDSNYGYTF.

There are a few counts of this clone. The CDR3 bases are TGCGCCAGCAGCTTGGGGGACAGCACAGATACGCAGTATTTT. Protein sequence: CASSLGDSTDTQYF. This rearrangement joins TRBV5-1 to TRBJ2-3; the D gene could be TRBD1 or TRBD2 (5 bases each). Germline V gene lookup returns CDR1 SGHRS and CDR2 YFSETQ. V gave up 0 bases and J gave up 0 bases, with 5 bases separating them. The CDR3 contains 14 residues.

This chain uses TRBV5-1 with TRBJ2-3; 16 bases align to TRBD2. V was clipped by 2 bases and J by 6 bases; unmatched bases: 6. The CDR3 extends over 17 amino acids. Germline V gene lookup returns CDR1 SGHRS and CDR2 YFSETQ. This chain's CDR3 is CASSFGTSGRAEDTQYF. DNA of the CDR3: TGCGCCAGCAGCTTCGGGACTAGCGGGAGGGCCGAGGATACGCAGTATTTT.

This chain links TRBV29-1 with TRBJ2-5; D is ambiguous. V was clipped by 5 bases and J by 5 bases, with 12 bases between them. The CDR3 sequence is 12 residues long. Germline V gene data show CDR1 as SQVTM and CDR2 as ANQGSEA. CDR3 in amino acids: CSVHQLWETQYF. The CDR3 nucleotides are TGCAGCGTTCATCAGCTATGGGAGACCCAGTACTTC. Using reference TRBV29-1 and TRBJ2-5 for the parts outside the CDR3, the full variable domain is SAVISQKPSRDICQRGTSLTIQCQVDSQVTMMFWYRQQPGQSLTLIATANQGSEATYESGFVIDKFPISRPNLTFSTLTVSNMSPEDSSIYLCSVHQLWETQYFGPGTRLLVL.

The count of this clone is one. This chain joins TRBV3-1 (or the pseudogene TRBV3-2) and TRBJ2-1; D may be TRBD2 (6 bases). Germline-derived CDR1 and CDR2 are LGHDT and YNNKEL (reference sequence). This CDR3 region has 15 residues. Trimming stripped 1 base from V and 6 bases from J, with 13 bases between. CDR3: CASSQGTTSINEQFF. The CDR3 nucleotides read TGTGCCAGCAGCCAAGGGACTACTTCAATCAATGAGCAGTTCTTC.

V gene TRBV28 combines with J gene TRBJ2-7, with D tentatively TRBD2 (6 bases). The V end lost 5 bases, the J end lost 2 bases, and 16 bases lay between the germline ends. Germline V gene sequence: CDR1 MDHEN, CDR2 SYDVKM. This CDR3 contains 15 residues. The CDR3 region is CASSLATVQAYEQYF. In DNA form, the CDR3 reads TGTGCCAGCAGTCTAGCGACGGTACAGGCCTACGAGCAGTACTTC.